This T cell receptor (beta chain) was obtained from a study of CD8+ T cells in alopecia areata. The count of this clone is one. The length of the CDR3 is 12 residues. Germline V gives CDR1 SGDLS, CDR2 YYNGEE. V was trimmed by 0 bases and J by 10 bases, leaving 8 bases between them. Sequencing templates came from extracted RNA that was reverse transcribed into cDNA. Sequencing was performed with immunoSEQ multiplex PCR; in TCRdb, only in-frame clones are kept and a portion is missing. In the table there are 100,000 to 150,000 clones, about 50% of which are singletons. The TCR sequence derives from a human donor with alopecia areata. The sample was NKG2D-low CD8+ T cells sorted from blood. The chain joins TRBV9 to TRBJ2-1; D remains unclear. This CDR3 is CASSVEGGEQFF. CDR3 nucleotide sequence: TGTGCCAGCAGCGTAGAGGGCGGAGAGCAGTTCTTC.